In its sample, the clone carrying this T cell receptor (beta chain) ranks as medium-sized. TCRdb re-analysed the 5' RACE reads in MiXCR, keeping a single row per CDR3 protein. The profile shows thousands of distinct CDR3 sequences, roughly a sixth of them singletons. Germline CDR1 is LGHDT and CDR2 is YNNKEL (reference sequence). The V end lost 10 bases, the J end lost 7 bases, and 17 bases lay between the germline ends. The CDR3 has 13 amino acids. The V gene is TRBV3-1, the J gene TRBJ2-1; D might be TRBD1 (5 bases). The source is a female donor with breast cancer. Specimen: memory CD4+ T cells sorted from blood. Subset reported: memory CD4+ T cells, CD4+CD45RO+CD25-. The CDR3 region has the DNA TGTGCCACCCAGAGGACAATAGGTAATGAGCAGTTCTTC. This gives the protein CATQRTIGNEQFF.